Included here is one T cell receptor beta chain sequence, with context. The sample comes from a study of blood T cell repertoires in COVID-19. Donors of Cohort 3 who recovered were those that had two negative PCRs, clearance, or symptom resolution. TCRdb's table, derived via immunoSEQ multiplex PCR, lists solely in-frame clones and lacks some. Of more than 300,000 clones detected, 80% to 90% appear once; the ten largest clones hold about 4%. Sequenced: PBMCs or T cells enriched from blood (not recorded which). This clonotype was sampled from a man younger than 45 who had recovered from COVID-19.

CDR3 nucleotides: TGTGCCAGCAGCTCAGGACAGGGGTCTGAAGCTTTCTTT. Translating it yields CASSSGQGSEAFF. The chain employs TRBV13 and TRBJ1-1, with 9 bases that match TRBD1. Germline CDR1 reads PRHDT; CDR2 reads FYEKMQ (reference sequence). The V segment lost 4 bases and the J segment 6 bases; nucleotides outside the gene matches: 3. This CDR3 comprises 13 residues. The complete variable domain, with remaining parts taken from reference TRBV13 and TRBJ1-1, reads AAGVIQSPRHLIKEKRETATLKCYPIPRHDTVYWYQQGPGQDPQFLISFYEKMQSDKGSIPDRFSAQQFSDYHSELNMSSLELGDSALYFCASSSGQGSEAFFGQGTRLTVV.